A selection of T cell receptor beta chains follows, all from one sample in a study of cytomegalovirus exposure and HLA in healthy donors. Data came from immunoSEQ multiplex PCR; TCRdb stores just in-frame clones and leaves some out. This sample yields 95,000 to 110,000 clones, of which about 9.5% are seen a single time; 5.5% to 7.5% belongs to the top ten. The sequencing sample was made of PBMCs. The receptor set was obtained from a middle-aged man in good health and CMV-seropositive. The CDR3 runs from the conserved cysteine through the conserved F or W. Each record gives: D gene, J gene, V gene, clone size, CDR3 protein, CDR3 DNA. The D gene is left open where the match is weak. A clone size is listed for some rows: how often the clone was seen (once, few, many), or a class if it is expanded.

>.|TRBJ1-5|TRBV7-2|few
CASKPDTYNQPQHF
TGTGCCAGCAAACCAGACACCTACAATCAGCCCCAGCATTTT
>.|TRBJ1-6|TRBV6-4|few
CASSQGSNSPLHF
TGTGCCAGCAGCCAGGGGAGTAATTCACCCCTCCACTTT
>TRBD2|TRBJ2-2|TRBV14|few
CASSQAGGTGELFF
TGTGCCAGCAGCCAAGCGGGAGGCACCGGGGAGCTGTTTTTT
>.|TRBJ1-2|TRBV2|.
CASSVNTNYGYTF
TGTGCCAGCAGTGTCAACACTAACTATGGCTACACCTTC
>TRBD2|TRBJ2-7|TRBV7-9|.
CASSLTFRTSGSYEQYF
TGTGCCAGCAGCTTAACCTTCCGGACTAGCGGGAGCTACGAGCAGTACTTC
>TRBD1|TRBJ1-4|TRBV7-9|few
CASSSGDSYEKLFF
TGTGCCAGCAGCTCAGGGGACAGCTATGAAAAACTGTTTTTT
>TRBD1|TRBJ1-2|TRBV9|few
CASTRDSHYGYTF
TGTGCCAGCACCCGGGACAGTCACTATGGCTACACCTTC
>TRBD2|TRBJ2-7|TRBV9|.
CASSAGREQYF
TGTGCCAGCAGCGCCGGGAGGGAGCAGTACTTC
>.|TRBJ1-5|TRBV10-3|few
CAISATVSNQPQHF
TGTGCCATCAGTGCGACAGTTAGCAATCAGCCCCAGCATTTT
>.|TRBJ2-5|TRBV27|.
CASSSRGYQETQYF
TGTGCCAGCAGTTCTCGGGGGTACCAAGAGACCCAGTACTTC
>TRBD1|TRBJ2-1|TRBV15|.
CATSRERTGGRHEQFF
TGTGCCACCAGCAGAGAACGGACAGGGGGCCGACATGAGCAGTTCTTC
>.|TRBJ2-2|TRBV9|few
CATSRSQGNTGELFF
TGTGCCACCTCTCGCAGCCAGGGTAACACCGGGGAGCTGTTTTTT
>TRBD1|TRBJ2-3|TRBV11-3|few
CASSSGQAITDTQYF
TGTGCCAGCAGCTCTGGACAGGCAATCACAGATACGCAGTATTTT
>TRBD1|TRBJ1-3|TRBV13|few
CASSSTGNTIYF
TGTGCCAGCAGCTCGACAGGGAACACCATATATTTT
>.|TRBJ2-7|TRBV7-3|.
CASSSGGALLDEQYF
TGTGCCAGCAGCTCTGGGGGGGCGCTTCTCGACGAGCAGTACTTC